A selection of T cell receptor beta chains follows, all from one sample in a study of blood T cells in healthy people across ages. TCRdb analysed the 5' RACE reads with MiXCR anew, one entry per CDR3 protein. This table has some 1.5 million distinct CDR3 sequences, approximately 39% appearing once. Sequencing used blood. The receptors derive from a young woman in good health. Both conserved end residues are part of each CDR3. Fields, in order: clone size, J gene, V gene, D gene, CDR3 protein, CDR3 DNA. A D gene is named only where the DNA matches it firmly. Where a row states a size, it is once, few, many or the class of an expanded clone; other rows omit it.

abundance: NA
j_gene: TRBJ2-7
v_gene: TRBV28
d_gene: NA
CDR3aa: CAGSGGSEYEQYF
CDR3nt: TGTGCCGGCAGCGGAGGCAGTGAGTACGAGCAGTACTTC

abundance: NA
j_gene: TRBJ2-2
v_gene: TRBV10-3
d_gene: NA
CDR3aa: CAISESGYTGELFF
CDR3nt: TGTGCCATCAGTGAGTCCGGGTACACCGGGGAGCTGTTTTTT

abundance: NA
j_gene: TRBJ1-4
v_gene: TRBV6-1
d_gene: NA
CDR3aa: CASSDTPGTGEKLFF
CDR3nt: TGTGCCAGCAGTGATACGCCGGGGACGGGTGAAAAACTGTTTTTT

abundance: NA
j_gene: TRBJ1-1
v_gene: TRBV7-9
d_gene: NA
CDR3aa: CASSSWRGGMNTEAFF
CDR3nt: TGTGCCAGCAGCTCCTGGCGAGGGGGAATGAACACTGAAGCTTTCTTT

abundance: few
j_gene: TRBJ2-5
v_gene: TRBV4-3
d_gene: TRBD2
CDR3aa: CASSPLGTSGGHQYF
CDR3nt: TGCGCCAGCAGCCCCCTAGGGACTAGCGGGGGACATCAGTACTTC

abundance: NA
j_gene: TRBJ1-3
v_gene: TRBV20-1
d_gene: NA
CDR3aa: CSAQGRPESSGNTIYF
CDR3nt: TGCAGTGCCCAGGGGAGGCCCGAGAGCTCTGGAAACACCATATATTTT

abundance: NA
j_gene: TRBJ2-2
v_gene: TRBV29-1
d_gene: TRBD1
CDR3aa: CSAQKLDRGLGEPFF
CDR3nt: TGCAGCGCCCAGAAACTAGACAGGGGGCTCGGGGAGCCGTTTTTT

abundance: NA
j_gene: TRBJ1-2
v_gene: TRBV15
d_gene: NA
CDR3aa: CATSTRTENYGYTF
CDR3nt: TGTGCCACCAGCACCCGGACAGAGAACTATGGCTACACCTTC

abundance: NA
j_gene: TRBJ1-1
v_gene: TRBV7-9
d_gene: NA
CDR3aa: CASSFARTGKAFF
CDR3nt: TGTGCCAGCAGCTTCGCACGGACCGGCAAAGCTTTCTTT

abundance: NA
j_gene: TRBJ2-5
v_gene: TRBV20-1
d_gene: NA
CDR3aa: CSARDRTDNEQYF
CDR3nt: TGCAGTGCTAGAGATAGGACAGACAATGAGCAGTACTTC

abundance: NA
j_gene: TRBJ2-1
v_gene: TRBV5-6
d_gene: NA
CDR3aa: CASSLEGVVVNEQFF
CDR3nt: TGTGCCAGCAGCTTGGAGGGGGTGGTTGTTAATGAGCAGTTCTTC

abundance: few
j_gene: TRBJ2-5
v_gene: TRBV28
d_gene: NA
CDR3aa: CASWGGAETQYF
CDR3nt: TGTGCCAGCTGGGGTGGAGCAGAGACCCAGTACTTC

abundance: NA
j_gene: TRBJ2-7
v_gene: TRBV24-1
d_gene: NA
CDR3aa: CATSDPRQSYEQYF
CDR3nt: TGTGCCACCAGTGATCCCCGCCAGAGTTACGAGCAGTACTTC

abundance: few
j_gene: TRBJ2-1
v_gene: TRBV20-1
d_gene: NA
CDR3aa: CSAPEERSSYNEQFF
CDR3nt: TGCAGTGCTCCTGAGGAGCGGAGCTCCTACAATGAGCAGTTCTTC

abundance: NA
j_gene: TRBJ2-5
v_gene: TRBV24-1
d_gene: NA
CDR3aa: CATSDPGAGRAEQYF
CDR3nt: TGTGCCACCAGTGATCCCGGGGCGGGCAGGGCTGAGCAGTACTTC

abundance: few
j_gene: TRBJ1-1
v_gene: TRBV5-1
d_gene: NA
CDR3aa: CASSADTAPTEAFF
CDR3nt: TGCGCCAGCAGCGCTGACACGGCACCCACTGAAGCTTTCTTT

abundance: NA
j_gene: TRBJ2-1
v_gene: TRBV7-2
d_gene: NA
CDR3aa: CASSLEFAGPYNEQFF
CDR3nt: TGTGCCAGCAGCTTAGAATTTGCAGGTCCCTACAATGAGCAGTTCTTC

abundance: few
j_gene: TRBJ2-3
v_gene: TRBV7-3
d_gene: TRBD2
CDR3aa: CASSLSPLLAGERTDTQYF
CDR3nt: TGTGCCAGCAGCTTATCCCCGTTACTAGCGGGAGAGCGCACAGATACGCAGTATTTT

abundance: many
j_gene: TRBJ1-2
v_gene: TRBV20-1
d_gene: NA
CDR3aa: CSARWKGTNYGYTF
CDR3nt: TGCAGTGCCAGGTGGAAGGGGACTAACTATGGCTACACCTTC

abundance: NA
j_gene: TRBJ2-3
v_gene: TRBV7-2
d_gene: TRBD2
CDR3aa: CASSLGLAGGHQDTQYF
CDR3nt: TGTGCCAGCAGCTTAGGACTAGCGGGGGGCCACCAGGATACGCAGTATTTT

abundance: NA
j_gene: TRBJ2-4
v_gene: TRBV4-2
d_gene: TRBD2
CDR3aa: CASSQDTSGALAKNIQYF
CDR3nt: TGTGCCAGCAGCCAAGATACCAGCGGGGCTCTAGCCAAAAACATTCAGTACTTC

abundance: few
j_gene: TRBJ1-2
v_gene: TRBV20-1
d_gene: TRBD1
CDR3aa: CSAQSRQGENYGYTF
CDR3nt: TGCAGTGCCCAAAGTCGGCAGGGGGAGAACTATGGCTACACCTTC

abundance: few
j_gene: TRBJ2-1
v_gene: TRBV13
d_gene: NA
CDR3aa: CASSLGRRGNEQFF
CDR3nt: TGTGCCAGCAGCTTAGGCCGCCGGGGCAATGAGCAGTTCTTC

abundance: few
j_gene: TRBJ2-1
v_gene: TRBV6-2/TRBV6-3
d_gene: NA
CDR3aa: CASSSPRLGSSYNEQFF
CDR3nt: TGTGCCAGCAGTTCCCCTCGGCTTGGAAGCTCCTACAATGAGCAGTTCTTC

abundance: NA
j_gene: TRBJ1-5
v_gene: TRBV6-2/TRBV6-3
d_gene: TRBD1
CDR3aa: CASRPGTGVQPQHF
CDR3nt: TGTGCCAGCAGGCCCGGGACAGGGGTCCAGCCCCAGCATTTT

abundance: NA
j_gene: TRBJ2-4
v_gene: TRBV2
d_gene: NA
CDR3aa: CASRETGRSVKNIQYF
CDR3nt: TGTGCCAGCAGGGAGACAGGACGTAGCGTCAAAAACATTCAGTACTTC

abundance: NA
j_gene: TRBJ1-2
v_gene: TRBV20-1
d_gene: TRBD1
CDR3aa: CSARDHEDRELFYGYTF
CDR3nt: TGCAGTGCTAGAGATCATGAGGACAGGGAGCTGTTTTATGGCTACACCTTC

abundance: few
j_gene: TRBJ2-1
v_gene: TRBV20-1
d_gene: TRBD1
CDR3aa: CSAHMDRGLAYNEQFF
CDR3nt: TGCAGTGCGCACATGGACAGGGGTCTCGCCTACAATGAGCAGTTCTTC

abundance: few
j_gene: TRBJ2-1
v_gene: TRBV6-5
d_gene: NA
CDR3aa: CASSYYRGVNEQFF
CDR3nt: TGTGCCAGCAGTTATTACAGAGGGGTCAATGAGCAGTTCTTC

abundance: NA
j_gene: TRBJ1-1
v_gene: TRBV7-9
d_gene: NA
CDR3aa: CASSTNMAEAFF
CDR3nt: TGTGCCAGCAGCACCAACATGGCTGAAGCTTTCTTT

abundance: NA
j_gene: TRBJ1-2
v_gene: TRBV2
d_gene: NA
CDR3aa: CASSEGLFNYGYTF
CDR3nt: TGTGCCAGCAGTGAGGGCCTTTTTAACTATGGCTACACCTTC

abundance: NA
j_gene: TRBJ2-1
v_gene: TRBV5-1
d_gene: NA
CDR3aa: CVSSLGTYNEQFF
CDR3nt: TGCGTCAGCAGCCTGGGGACCTACAATGAGCAGTTCTTC

abundance: few
j_gene: TRBJ2-1
v_gene: TRBV20-1
d_gene: TRBD1
CDR3aa: CSARRDRAYNEQFF
CDR3nt: TGCAGTGCTAGAAGGGACAGGGCTTACAATGAGCAGTTCTTC

abundance: NA
j_gene: TRBJ1-4
v_gene: TRBV9
d_gene: NA
CDR3aa: CASSVEGGLSEKLFF
CDR3nt: TGTGCCAGCAGCGTAGAAGGGGGGCTGAGTGAAAAACTGTTTTTT